This T cell receptor (beta chain) emerged from a study of T cells in Graves' hyperthyroidism and ophthalmopathy. The CDR3 regions of TCR beta were amplified from RNA transcripts. Initially, a first-round RT-PCR of the TCR CDR3 employed the HTBI primer set. TCRdb independently ran MiXCR on the multiplex PCR reads; one entry per CDR3 protein. The sample comprises 450,000 to 650,000 distinct CDR3 sequences, 15% to 20% of which are singletons, and 17% rests with the top ten. The sample holds many counts of this clonotype. The CDR3 is 16 residues long. V was shortened by 2 bases and J by 1 base, with 13 bases between the two germline ends. The germline V gene has CDR1 MNHNS and CDR2 SASEGT.

The sample was blood. The sequence was obtained from a woman aged 18-35 years with Graves' ophthalmopathy. The chain couples TRBV6-1 to TRBJ2-3; a weak D match, TRBD2 (6 bases). CDR3 sequence reads: CASSEWRGRGTDTQYF. CDR3 bases: TGTGCCAGCAGTGAATGGAGGGGAAGGGGCACAGATACGCAGTATTTT.